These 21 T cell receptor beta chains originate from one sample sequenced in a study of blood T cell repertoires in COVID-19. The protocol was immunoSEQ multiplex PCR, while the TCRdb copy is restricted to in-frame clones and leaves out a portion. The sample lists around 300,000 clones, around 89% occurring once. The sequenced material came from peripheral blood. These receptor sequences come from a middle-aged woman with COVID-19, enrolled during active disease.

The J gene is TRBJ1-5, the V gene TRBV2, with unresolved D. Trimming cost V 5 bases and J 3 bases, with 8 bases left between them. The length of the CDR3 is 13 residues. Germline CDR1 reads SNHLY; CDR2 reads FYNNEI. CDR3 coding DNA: TGTGCCAGCAGTTCCGGTGACAATCAGCCCCAGCATTTT. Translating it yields CASSSGDNQPQHF.

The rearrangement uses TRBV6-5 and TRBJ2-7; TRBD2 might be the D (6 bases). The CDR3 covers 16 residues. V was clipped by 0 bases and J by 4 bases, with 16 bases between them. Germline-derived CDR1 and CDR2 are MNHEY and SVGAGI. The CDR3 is CASSYSIGTQRYEQYF. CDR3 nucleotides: TGTGCCAGCAGTTACTCGATCGGGACTCAACGTTACGAGCAGTACTTC.

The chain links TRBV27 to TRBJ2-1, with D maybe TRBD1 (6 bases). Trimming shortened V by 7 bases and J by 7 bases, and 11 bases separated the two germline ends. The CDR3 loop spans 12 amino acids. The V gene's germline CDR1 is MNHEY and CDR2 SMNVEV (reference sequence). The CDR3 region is CASTDRRNEQFF. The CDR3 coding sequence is TGTGCCAGCACCGACAGGAGGAATGAGCAGTTCTTC.

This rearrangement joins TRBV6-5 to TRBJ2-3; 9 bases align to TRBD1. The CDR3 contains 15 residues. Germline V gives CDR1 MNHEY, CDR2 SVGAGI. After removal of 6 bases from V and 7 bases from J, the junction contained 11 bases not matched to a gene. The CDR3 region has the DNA TGTGCCAGCAGCCGTTACTCGACAGGGGGAAATACGCAGTATTTT. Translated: CASSRYSTGGNTQYF.

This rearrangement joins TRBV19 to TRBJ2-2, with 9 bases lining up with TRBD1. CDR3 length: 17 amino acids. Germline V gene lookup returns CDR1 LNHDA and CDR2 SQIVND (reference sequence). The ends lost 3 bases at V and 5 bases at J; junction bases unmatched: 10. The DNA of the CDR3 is TGTGCCAGTAGTATGATGGGGACAGGGTCGATTACCGGGGAGCTGTTTTTT. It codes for CASSMMGTGSITGELFF.

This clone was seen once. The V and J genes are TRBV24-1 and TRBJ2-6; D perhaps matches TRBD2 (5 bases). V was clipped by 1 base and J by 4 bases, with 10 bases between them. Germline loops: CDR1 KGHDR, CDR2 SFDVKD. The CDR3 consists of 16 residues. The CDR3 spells CATSDFSGSGANVLTF. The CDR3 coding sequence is TGTGCCACCAGTGATTTCTCGGGGTCCGGGGCCAACGTCCTGACTTTC.

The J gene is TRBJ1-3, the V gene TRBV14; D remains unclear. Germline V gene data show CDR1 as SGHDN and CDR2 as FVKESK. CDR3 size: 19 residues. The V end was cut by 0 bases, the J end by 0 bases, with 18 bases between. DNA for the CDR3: TGTGCCAGCAGCCAAGATTCGAGGAGGAGGAGGGCCTCTGGAAACACCATATATTTT. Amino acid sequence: CASSQDSRRRRASGNTIYF.

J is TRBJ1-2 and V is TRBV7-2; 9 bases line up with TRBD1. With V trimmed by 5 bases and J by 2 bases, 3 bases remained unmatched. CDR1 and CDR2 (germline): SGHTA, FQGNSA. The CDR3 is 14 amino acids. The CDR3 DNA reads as TGTGCCAGCAGCCGGACAGGGGCGAACTATGGCTACACCTTC. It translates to CASSRTGANYGYTF.

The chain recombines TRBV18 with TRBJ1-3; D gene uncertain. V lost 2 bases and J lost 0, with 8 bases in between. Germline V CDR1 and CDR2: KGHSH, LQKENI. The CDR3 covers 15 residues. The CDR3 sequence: CASSPGQVSGNTIYF. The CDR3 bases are TGTGCCAGCTCACCAGGCCAGGTCTCTGGAAACACCATATATTTT.

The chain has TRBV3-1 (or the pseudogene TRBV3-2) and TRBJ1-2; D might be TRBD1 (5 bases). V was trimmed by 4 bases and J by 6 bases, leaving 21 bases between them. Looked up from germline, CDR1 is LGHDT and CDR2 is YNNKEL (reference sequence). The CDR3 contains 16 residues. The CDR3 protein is CASSPIWTPRIDGYTF. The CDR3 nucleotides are TGTGCCAGCAGCCCGATTTGGACACCCCGTATAGATGGCTACACCTTC.

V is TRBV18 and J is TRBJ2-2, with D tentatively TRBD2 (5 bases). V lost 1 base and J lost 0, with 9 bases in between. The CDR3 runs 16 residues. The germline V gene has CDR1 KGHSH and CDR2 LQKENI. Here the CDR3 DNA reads TGTGCCAGCTCACCACGTCGAGCGGCGAACACCGGGGAGCTGTTTTTT. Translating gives CASSPRRAANTGELFF.

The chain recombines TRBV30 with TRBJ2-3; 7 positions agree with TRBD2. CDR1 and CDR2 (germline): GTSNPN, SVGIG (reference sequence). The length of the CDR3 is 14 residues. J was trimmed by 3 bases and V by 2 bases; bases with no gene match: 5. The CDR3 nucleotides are TGTGCCTGGAGTATTCAGCGGGGTACAGATACGCAGTATTTT. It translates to CAWSIQRGTDTQYF.

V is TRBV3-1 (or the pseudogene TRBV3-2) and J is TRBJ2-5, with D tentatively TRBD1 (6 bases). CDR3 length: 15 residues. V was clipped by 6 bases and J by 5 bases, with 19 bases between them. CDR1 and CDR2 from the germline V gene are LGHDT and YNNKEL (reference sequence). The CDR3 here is CASSSRQEMLETQYF. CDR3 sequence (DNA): TGTGCCAGCAGTAGTAGACAGGAAATGTTGGAGACCCAGTACTTC.

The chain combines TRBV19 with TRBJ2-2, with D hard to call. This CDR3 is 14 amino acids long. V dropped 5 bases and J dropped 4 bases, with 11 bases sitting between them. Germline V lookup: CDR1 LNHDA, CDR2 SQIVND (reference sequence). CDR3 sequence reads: CASSSYQVTGELFF. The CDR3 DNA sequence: TGTGCCAGTAGTTCATATCAGGTCACCGGGGAGCTGTTTTTT.

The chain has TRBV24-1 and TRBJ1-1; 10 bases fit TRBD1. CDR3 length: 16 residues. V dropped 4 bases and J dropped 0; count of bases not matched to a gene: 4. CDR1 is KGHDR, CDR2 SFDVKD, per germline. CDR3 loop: CATSDRGTGVNTEAFF. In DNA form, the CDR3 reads TGTGCCACCAGTGACCGTGGGACAGGGGTGAACACTGAAGCTTTCTTT.

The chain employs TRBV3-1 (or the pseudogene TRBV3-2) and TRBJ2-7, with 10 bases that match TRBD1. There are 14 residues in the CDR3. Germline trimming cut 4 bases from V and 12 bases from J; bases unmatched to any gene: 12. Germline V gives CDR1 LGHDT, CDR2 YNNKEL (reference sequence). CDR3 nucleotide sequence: TGTGCCAGCAGCCTCAACCCGGGGACAGGGGAGAGGTACTTC. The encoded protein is CASSLNPGTGERYF.

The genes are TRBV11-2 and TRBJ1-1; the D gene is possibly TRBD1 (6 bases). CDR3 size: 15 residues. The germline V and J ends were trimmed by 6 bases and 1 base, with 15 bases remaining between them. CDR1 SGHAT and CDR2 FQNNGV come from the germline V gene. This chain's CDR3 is CASSATGRGNTEAFF. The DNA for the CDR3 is TGTGCCAGCAGTGCAACAGGGAGGGGGAACACTGAAGCTTTCTTT.

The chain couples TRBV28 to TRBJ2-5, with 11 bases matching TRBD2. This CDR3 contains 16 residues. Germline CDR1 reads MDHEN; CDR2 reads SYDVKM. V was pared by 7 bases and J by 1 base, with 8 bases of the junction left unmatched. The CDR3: CASKASGGKPQETQYF. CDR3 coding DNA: TGTGCCAGCAAGGCTAGCGGGGGGAAGCCCCAAGAGACCCAGTACTTC.

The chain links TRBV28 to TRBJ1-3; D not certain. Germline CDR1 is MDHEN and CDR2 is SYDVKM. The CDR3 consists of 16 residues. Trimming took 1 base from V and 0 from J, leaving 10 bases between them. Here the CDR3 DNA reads TGTGCCAGCAGTTTATCGCGTCCCCCCTCTGGAAACACCATATATTTT. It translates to CASSLSRPPSGNTIYF.

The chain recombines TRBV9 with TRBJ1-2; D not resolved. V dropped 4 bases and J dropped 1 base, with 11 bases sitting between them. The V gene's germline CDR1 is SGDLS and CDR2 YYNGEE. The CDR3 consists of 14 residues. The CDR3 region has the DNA TGTGCCAGCAGCTTTGACGGACTTAACTATGGCTACACCTTC. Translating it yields CASSFDGLNYGYTF. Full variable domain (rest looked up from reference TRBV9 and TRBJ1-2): DSGVTQTPKHLITATGQRVTLRCSPRSGDLSVYWYQQSLDQGLQFLIQYYNGEERAKGNILERFSAQQFPDLHSELNLSSLELGDSALYFCASSFDGLNYGYTFGSGTRLTVV.

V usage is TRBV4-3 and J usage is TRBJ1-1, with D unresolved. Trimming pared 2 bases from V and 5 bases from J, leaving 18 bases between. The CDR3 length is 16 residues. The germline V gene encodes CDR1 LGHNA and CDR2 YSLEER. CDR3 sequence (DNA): TGCGCCAGCAGCCAACCCCCCCGGGTTCGTTGGACTGAAGCTTTCTTT. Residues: CASSQPPRVRWTEAFF.